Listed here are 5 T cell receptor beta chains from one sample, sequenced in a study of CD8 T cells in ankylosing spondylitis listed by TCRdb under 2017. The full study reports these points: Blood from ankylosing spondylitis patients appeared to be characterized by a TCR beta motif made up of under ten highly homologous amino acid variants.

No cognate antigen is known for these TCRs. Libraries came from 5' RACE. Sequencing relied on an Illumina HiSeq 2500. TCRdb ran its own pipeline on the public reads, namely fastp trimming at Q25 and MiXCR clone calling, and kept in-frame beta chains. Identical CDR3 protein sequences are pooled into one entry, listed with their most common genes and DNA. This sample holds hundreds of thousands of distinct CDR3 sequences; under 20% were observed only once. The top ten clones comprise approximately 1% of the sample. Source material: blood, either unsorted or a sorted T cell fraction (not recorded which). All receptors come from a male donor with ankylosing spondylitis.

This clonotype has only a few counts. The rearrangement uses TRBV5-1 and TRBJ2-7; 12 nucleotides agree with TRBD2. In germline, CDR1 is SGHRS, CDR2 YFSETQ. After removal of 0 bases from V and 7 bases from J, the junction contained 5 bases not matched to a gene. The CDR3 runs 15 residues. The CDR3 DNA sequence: TGCGCCAGCAGCTTGGGACTAGCGGGAGTGAGAGAGCAGTACTTC. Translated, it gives CASSLGLAGVREQYF.

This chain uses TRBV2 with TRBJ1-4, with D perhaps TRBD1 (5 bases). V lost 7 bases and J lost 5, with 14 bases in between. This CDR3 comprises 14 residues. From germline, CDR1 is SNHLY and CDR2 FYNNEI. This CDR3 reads CASTTGLRNEKLFF. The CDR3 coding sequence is TGTGCCAGCACCACAGGCTTGAGAAATGAAAAACTGTTTTTT.

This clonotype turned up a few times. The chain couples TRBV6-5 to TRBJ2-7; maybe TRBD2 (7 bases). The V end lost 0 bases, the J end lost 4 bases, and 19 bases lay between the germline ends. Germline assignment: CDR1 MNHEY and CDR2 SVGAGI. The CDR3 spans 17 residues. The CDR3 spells CASSYSRQALGGYEQYF. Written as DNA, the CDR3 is TGTGCCAGCAGTTACTCCAGACAGGCCCTCGGGGGGTACGAGCAGTACTTC.

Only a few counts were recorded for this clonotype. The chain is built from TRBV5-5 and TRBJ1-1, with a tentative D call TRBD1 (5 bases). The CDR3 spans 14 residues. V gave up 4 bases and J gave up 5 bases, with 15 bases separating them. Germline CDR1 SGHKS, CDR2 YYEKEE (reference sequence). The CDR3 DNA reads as TGTGCCAGCAGCCAGGGACGGTTGGGGACTGAAGCTTTCTTT. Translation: CASSQGRLGTEAFF.

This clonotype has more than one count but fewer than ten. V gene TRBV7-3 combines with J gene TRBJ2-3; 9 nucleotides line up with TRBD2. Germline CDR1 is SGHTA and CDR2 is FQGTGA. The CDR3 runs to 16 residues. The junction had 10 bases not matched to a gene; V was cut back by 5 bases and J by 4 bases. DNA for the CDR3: TGTGCCAGCAGCGCTAGTAGCGGGAGCGAAGCAGATACGCAGTATTTT. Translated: CASSASSGSEADTQYF. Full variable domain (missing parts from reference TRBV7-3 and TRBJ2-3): GAGVSQTPSNKVTEKGKYVELRCDPISGHTALYWYRQSLGQGPEFLIYFQGTGAADDSGLPNDRFFAVRPEGSVSTLKIQRTERGDSAVYLCASSASSGSEADTQYFGPGTRLTVL.